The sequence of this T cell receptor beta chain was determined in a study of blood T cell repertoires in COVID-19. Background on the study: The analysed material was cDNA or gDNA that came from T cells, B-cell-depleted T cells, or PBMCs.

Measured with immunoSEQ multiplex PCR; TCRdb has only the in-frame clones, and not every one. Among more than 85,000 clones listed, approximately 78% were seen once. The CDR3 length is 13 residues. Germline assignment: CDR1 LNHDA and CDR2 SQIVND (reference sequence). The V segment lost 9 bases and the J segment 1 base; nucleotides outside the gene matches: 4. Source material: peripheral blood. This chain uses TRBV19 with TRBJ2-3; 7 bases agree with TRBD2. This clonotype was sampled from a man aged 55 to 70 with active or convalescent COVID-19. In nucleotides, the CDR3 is TGTGCCAGCGGGAGGCCTCGCACAGATACGCAGTATTTT. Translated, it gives CASGRPRTDTQYF.